The 27 T cell receptor beta chains listed next were all sequenced from one sample in a study of T-cell memory formation after mild COVID-19. TCRdb reprocessed the 5' RACE reads with MiXCR, giving one entry per CDR3 protein. The sample has around 140,000 distinct CDR3 sequences, about 5.7% seen once; the top ten hold approximately 2.2%. The sequenced sample was PBMCs or a T cell subset sorted from them (not recorded which). The source is an adult woman who had mild COVID-19 (a few samples of this study predate the infection). Cell type and time point are not known.

This clonotype was observed at least ten times. The rearrangement links TRBV20-1 to TRBJ1-1; D unresolved. The CDR3 is 14 amino acids. The germline CDR1 and CDR2 sequences are DFQATT and SNEGSKA (reference sequence). V lost 5 bases and J lost 0, with 13 bases in between. The CDR3 region has the DNA TGCAGTGCTCCGGACGCCAGACTGAACACTGAAGCTTTCTTT. This sequence encodes CSAPDARLNTEAFF.

The chain combines TRBV10-3 with TRBJ1-6; D unclear. Germline V CDR1 and CDR2: ENHRY, SYGVKD. CDR3 length: 14 residues. V lost 3 bases and J lost 10, with 13 bases in between. The CDR3 DNA reads TGTGCCATCAGTGACCCGGGGAGTTACTCACCCCTCCACTTT. Translated: CAISDPGSYSPLHF.

This clonotype was counted many times. This sequence joins TRBV30 and TRBJ2-7, with TRBD2 matching over 14 bases. The CDR3 consists of 20 residues. V lost 1 base to trimming and J lost 3 bases; unmatched junction nucleotides: 17. Per germline, CDR1 GTSNPN and CDR2 SVGIG (reference sequence). CDR3 residues: CAWSDAMGLAGARTFYEQYF. DNA for the CDR3: TGTGCCTGGAGTGATGCAATGGGACTAGCGGGAGCAAGAACGTTCTACGAGCAGTACTTC.

This sequence joins TRBV5-6 and TRBJ1-2; the match to TRBD1 covers 8 bases. This CDR3 comprises 18 residues. J lost 2 bases, V lost 2 bases, and 14 bases had no gene match. In germline, CDR1 is SGHDT, CDR2 YYEEEE. CDR3 nucleotides: TGTGCCAGCAGCTTCGTGGGAGGACAGGGCCACCAAAACTATGGCTACACCTTC. Encoded protein: CASSFVGGQGHQNYGYTF.

This clonotype has more than one count but fewer than ten. The chain recombines TRBV7-2 with TRBJ2-3; D tentatively fits TRBD1 or TRBD2 (5 bases each). The germline V and J ends were trimmed by 2 bases and 3 bases, with 12 bases remaining between them. Per the germline V gene, CDR1 is SGHTA and CDR2 is FQGNSA. This CDR3 is 15 amino acids long. CDR3 amino acids: CASSLSGLATDTQYF. The CDR3 nucleotides read TGTGCCAGCAGCTTATCGGGGCTAGCAACAGATACGCAGTATTTT. Full variable domain (remainder filled in from reference TRBV7-2 and TRBJ2-3): GAGVSQSPSNKVTEKGKDVELRCDPISGHTALYWYRQSLGQGLEFLIYFQGNSAPDKSGLPSDRFSAERTGGSVSTLTIQRTQQEDSAVYLCASSLSGLATDTQYFGPGTRLTVL.

The gene calls are TRBV19 and TRBJ1-2, with 7 bases identical to TRBD1. The germline V gene has CDR1 LNHDA and CDR2 SQIVND (reference sequence). This CDR3 is 13 amino acids long. V was clipped by 8 bases and J by 7 bases; unmatched bases: 10. The CDR3 here is CASADRVGGGYTF. The CDR3 coding sequence is TGTGCCAGTGCAGACAGGGTAGGCGGTGGCTACACCTTC.

The V and J genes are TRBV25-1 and TRBJ1-2; perhaps TRBD1 as D (6 bases). Germline V gene data show CDR1 as MGHDK and CDR2 as SYGVNS. The CDR3 sequence is 13 residues long. Trimming stripped 6 bases from V and 4 bases from J, with 12 bases between. The CDR3 here is CASRLSGAYGYTF. In DNA form, the CDR3 reads TGTGCCAGCAGATTATCAGGGGCCTATGGCTACACCTTC.

In this sample, this clonotype turned up many times. V and J are TRBV4-3 and TRBJ2-3; D not certain. The length of the CDR3 is 12 residues. Germline V lookup: CDR1 LGHNA, CDR2 YSLEER. Trimming took off 5 bases at V and 3 bases at J, with 6 bases between the two ends. Here the CDR3 DNA reads TGCGCCAGCAGCTTGGAGACAGATACGCAGTATTTT. Translating gives CASSLETDTQYF.

The chain joins TRBV3-1 to TRBJ1-6; 7 positions match TRBD1. The germline V gene encodes CDR1 LGHDT and CDR2 YNNKEL (reference sequence). V shed 7 bases, J shed 7 bases, and the junction held 10 bases outside the gene matches. The CDR3 length is 15 residues. CDR3 sequence reads: CASTTKGQPNSPLHF. For the CDR3, the DNA is TGTGCCAGCACTACGAAGGGACAGCCCAATTCACCCCTCCACTTT.

Only a few counts were recorded for this clonotype. The chain joins TRBV7-9 to TRBJ2-1, with D tentatively TRBD1 (5 bases). This CDR3 comprises 14 residues. Trimming removed 5 bases from V and 9 bases from J, with 17 bases in between. Germline loops: CDR1 SEHNR, CDR2 FQNEAQ (reference sequence). CDR3 sequence: CASSDTPRDSEQFF. The CDR3 DNA reads TGTGCCAGCAGCGACACTCCCAGGGATAGTGAGCAGTTCTTC.

This clonotype was recorded a few times. The chain recombines TRBV5-6 with TRBJ2-1; 10 nucleotides align to TRBD2. The CDR3 contains 13 residues. Germline CDR1 and CDR2: SGHDT and YYEEEE. V lost 0 bases and J lost 10; bases outside the gene matches: 1. CDR3 amino acids: CASSLETSGEQFF. In DNA, the CDR3 is TGTGCCAGCAGCTTGGAGACTAGCGGGGAGCAGTTCTTC.

This sequence joins TRBV4-3 and TRBJ2-3; D perhaps matches TRBD2 (6 bases). V gave up 0 bases and J gave up 2 bases, with 9 bases separating them. The CDR3 loop spans 15 amino acids. Germline V lookup: CDR1 LGHNA, CDR2 YSLEER. CDR3 region: CASSQERGYTDTQYF. The CDR3 DNA reads as TGCGCCAGCAGCCAAGAGCGGGGATACACAGATACGCAGTATTTT.

This clonotype was seen only a few times. The chain recombines TRBV29-1 with TRBJ2-2, with 10 positions matching TRBD1. This CDR3 contains 13 residues. Germline loops: CDR1 SQVTM, CDR2 ANQGSEA. Losses at the gene ends were 5 bases for V and 7 bases for J; bases not matched to a gene: 4. CDR3 residues: CSVRQGASGELFF. In nucleotides, the CDR3 is TGCAGCGTTCGACAGGGGGCGAGCGGGGAGCTGTTTTTT.

Ten or more counts support this clonotype. The rearrangement joins TRBV18 to TRBJ2-3; no clear D gene. V shed 5 bases and J shed 0 bases, with 6 bases lying between them. The length of the CDR3 is 13 residues. Germline V gene lookup returns CDR1 KGHSH and CDR2 LQKENI. The CDR3: CASSETSTDTQYF. The CDR3 nucleotides are TGTGCCAGCTCAGAGACAAGCACAGATACGCAGTATTTT.

This clonotype was observed at least ten times. The chain is built from TRBV6-5 and TRBJ1-1; D perhaps matches TRBD1 (6 bases). The CDR3 consists of 13 residues. CDR1 and CDR2 from the germline V gene are MNHEY and SVGAGI. The V and J ends lost 6 bases and 1 base respectively, with 9 bases between them. The CDR3 DNA reads TGTGCCAGCAGGGGGGCCGCGAACACTGAAGCTTTCTTT. As protein: CASRGAANTEAFF.

The gene calls are TRBV24-1 and TRBJ1-5; the D is unclear. CDR1 is KGHDR, CDR2 SFDVKD, per germline. Trimming cost V 4 bases and J 6 bases, with 15 bases left between them. The CDR3 has 15 residues. The CDR3 DNA sequence: TGTGCCACCAGTGACCCGGTGGCCAAAGGTCAGCCCCAGCATTTT. Translation gives CATSDPVAKGQPQHF.

This clonotype was recorded at least ten times. The rearrangement joins TRBV12-3 or TRBV12-4 to TRBJ2-7; no reliable D call. The CDR3 spans 15 residues. V dropped 2 bases and J dropped 0 bases, with 11 bases sitting between them. CDR3 nucleotide sequence: TGTGCCAGCAGTTTAATGGTCTTACCCTCCTACGAGCAGTACTTC. The encoded protein is CASSLMVLPSYEQYF.

This clonotype was observed at least ten times. This sequence joins TRBV20-1 and TRBJ2-1, with D hard to call. The length of the CDR3 is 11 residues. The V end was cut by 0 bases, the J end by 9 bases, with 6 bases between. Germline V lookup: CDR1 DFQATT, CDR2 SNEGSKA (reference sequence). CDR3 nucleotides: TGCAGTGCTAGAGATCGCATTGAGCAGTTCTTC. Residues: CSARDRIEQFF.

V and J are TRBV7-9 and TRBJ2-2, with D perhaps TRBD1 (6 bases). Trimming stripped 6 bases from V and 2 bases from J, with 16 bases between. From germline, CDR1 is SEHNR and CDR2 FQNEAQ (reference sequence). This CDR3 region has 16 residues. The CDR3 DNA sequence: TGTGCCAGCAGAGTCTCAGGGGCATTCAACACCGGGGAGCTGTTTTTT. It is translated as CASRVSGAFNTGELFF.

This clonotype was seen repeatedly, ten times or more. This chain links TRBV29-1 with TRBJ2-1, with D hard to call. The CDR3 loop spans 12 amino acids. V lost 5 bases and J lost 1, with 6 bases in between. In germline, CDR1 is SQVTM, CDR2 ANQGSEA. CDR3 in amino acids: CSVKSSYNEQFF. Written as DNA, the CDR3 is TGCAGCGTTAAGAGTTCCTACAATGAGCAGTTCTTC.

Written as DNA, the CDR3 is TGTGCCAGCAGATCCCTGCCGACAGGGTCCTACGAGCAGTACTTC. Protein product: CASRSLPTGSYEQYF. The chain recombines TRBV6-1 with TRBJ2-7; 7 bases match TRBD1. This CDR3 region has 15 residues. The trim removed 6 bases at V and 1 base at J, leaving 9 bases unmatched. Germline CDR1 and CDR2: MNHNS and SASEGT.

With respect to this clonotype: One junction end disagrees with the germline gene, perhaps due to a read error. The rearrangement uses TRBV7-7 and TRBJ2-4; TRBD1 is a possible D gene (5 bases). Germline V gene data show CDR1 as SSHAT and CDR2 as FNYEAQ (reference sequence). The CDR3 length is 13 residues. The CDR3 DNA sequence: TGTGCTAGCAGCTTTAAGGGGCCCGCCTTTCAGTACTTC. Translated: CASSFKGPAFQYF. Filled out from reference TRBV7-7 and TRBJ2-4, the complete variable domain reads GAGVSQSPRYKVTKRGQDVTLRCDPISSHATLYWYQQALGQGPEFLTYFNYEAQPDKSGLPSDRFSAERPEGSISTLTIQRTEQRDSAMYRCASSFKGPAFQYFGAGTRLSVL.

This sequence joins TRBV7-9 and TRBJ2-7; D might be TRBD1 (6 bases). V lost 6 bases and J 4 bases, leaving 13 bases between the germline ends. CDR3 size: 13 residues. Per germline, CDR1 SEHNR and CDR2 FQNEAQ (reference sequence). The CDR3 DNA follows: TGTGCCAGCAGTGGACAGAAGCTTTACGAGCAGTACTTC. Translated, it gives CASSGQKLYEQYF.

This clonotype showed up many times. The chain carries TRBV19 and TRBJ2-1; D perhaps matches TRBD2 (5 bases). The germline gives CDR1 LNHDA, CDR2 SQIVND (reference sequence). The CDR3 contains 16 residues. Trimming took 2 bases from V and 1 from J, leaving 12 bases between them. The CDR3: CASSISPGSSYNEQFF. The CDR3 DNA follows: TGTGCCAGTAGTATAAGTCCGGGATCTTCCTACAATGAGCAGTTCTTC.

This clonotype was detected ten times or more. V and J are TRBV7-9 and TRBJ2-7; the match to TRBD2 covers 9 bases. From germline, CDR1 is SEHNR and CDR2 FQNEAQ (reference sequence). The V and J ends lost 6 bases and 3 bases, in that order; junction bases with no gene match: 9. There are 15 residues in the CDR3. The CDR3 region is CASSRLSGSIYEQYF. Written as DNA, the CDR3 is TGTGCCAGCAGTCGACTTAGCGGGAGTATCTACGAGCAGTACTTC.

This clonotype was picked up a small number of times. The chain joins TRBV12-3 or TRBV12-4 to TRBJ1-3; the D is unclear. Trimming left V 6 bases short and J 0 bases short, with 9 bases between. CDR3 length: 14 amino acids. The CDR3 region is CASRSDLSGNTIYF. The CDR3 nucleotides read TGTGCCAGCAGAAGTGATCTCTCTGGAAACACCATATATTTT.

This clonotype was recorded many times. The CDR3, as DNA: TGTGCCAGCAGCTCCTCAGCGGGGGGAGAGACCCAGTACTTC. It yields the protein CASSSSAGGETQYF. The gene calls are TRBV7-9 and TRBJ2-5; TRBD2 matches at 9 bases. The CDR3 is 14 amino acids. J lost 4 bases, V lost 4 bases, and 4 bases had no gene match. CDR1 and CDR2 (germline): SEHNR, FQNEAQ (reference sequence).